These 25 T cell receptor beta chains share one sample of origin, sequenced in a study of T cell responses to AZD1222 COVID-19 vaccine. Produced via immunoSEQ multiplex PCR; TCRdb's table is partial and in-frame only. The sample includes about 91,000 clones, about 94% of them seen just once. The sample here was peripheral blood, taken 28 days after the second AZD1222 dose. The receptors shown here come from an adult who received the AZD1222 COVID-19 vaccine.

V and J are TRBV5-1 and TRBJ1-3; D not certain. From germline, CDR1 is SGHRS and CDR2 YFSETQ. V dropped 0 bases and J dropped 7 bases, with 11 bases sitting between them. CDR3 length: 14 amino acids. CDR3 protein: CASSLDGYMNTIYF. The CDR3 coding sequence is TGCGCCAGCAGCTTGGACGGGTATATGAACACCATATATTTT.

This chain connects TRBV9 to TRBJ1-2; the match to TRBD1 covers 8 bases. Germline-derived CDR1 and CDR2 are SGDLS and YYNGEE. The CDR3 spans 18 residues. Trimming cost V 0 bases and J 0 bases; bases outside gene matches: 10. In nucleotides, the CDR3 is TGTGCCAGCAGCGTAGCTACGGGACAGGACCCCACTAACTATGGCTACACCTTC. Its translation: CASSVATGQDPTNYGYTF.

V gene TRBV7-9 combines with J gene TRBJ1-1; 8 bases are a match to TRBD1. The CDR3 is 14 amino acids. CDR1 and CDR2 from the germline V gene are SEHNR and FQNEAQ (reference sequence). Trimming at V came to 4 bases and at J to 4 bases, leaving 5 bases not matched to a gene. The CDR3 nucleotides read TGTGCCAGCAGCTCGACAGGGGCCTCCACTGAAGCTTTCTTT. Its translation: CASSSTGASTEAFF.

This clone was observed a handful of times. The chain is built from TRBV18 and TRBJ1-2, with D uncertain. Trimming pared 4 bases from V and 3 bases from J, leaving 12 bases between. The CDR3 spans 14 residues. The germline V gene has CDR1 KGHSH and CDR2 LQKENI. This chain's CDR3 is CASSQGAADYGYTF. In DNA form, the CDR3 reads TGTGCCAGCTCACAGGGTGCGGCAGACTATGGCTACACCTTC.

This clone was seen just once. The rearrangement joins TRBV29-1 to TRBJ2-1, with 9 bases matching TRBD1. This CDR3 is 14 amino acids long. Looked up from germline, CDR1 is SQVTM and CDR2 is ANQGSEA. V shed 4 bases, J shed 6 bases, and the junction held 7 bases outside the gene matches. CDR3: CSVGWDREGNEQFF. CDR3 DNA sequence: TGCAGCGTTGGTTGGGACAGGGAGGGCAATGAGCAGTTCTTC.

The count of this clone is one. The chain joins TRBV5-8 to TRBJ1-5, with D possibly TRBD1 on 5 matching bases. The CDR3 totals 17 residues. Germline CDR1 SGHTS, CDR2 YDEGEE. V lost 4 bases, J lost 0 bases, and 17 bases lay in between. The CDR3 DNA reads as TGTGCCAGCAGCCGGAGGGGAGTAACATATAGCAATCAGCCCCAGCATTTT. Amino acids: CASSRRGVTYSNQPQHF.

The rearrangement joins TRBV15 to TRBJ2-2; D might be TRBD1 (5 bases). Trimming pared 5 bases from V and 4 bases from J, leaving 11 bases between. Germline V CDR1 and CDR2: LNHNV, YYDKDF (reference sequence). The CDR3 is 14 residues long. For the CDR3, the DNA is TGTGCCACCAGCGCCCGGACAACCACCGGGGAGCTGTTTTTT. The encoded protein is CATSARTTTGELFF. The full variable domain, its missing parts supplied by reference TRBV15 and TRBJ2-2, is DAMVIQNPRYQVTQFGKPVTLSCSQTLNHNVMYWYQQKSSQAPKLLFHYYDKDFNNEADTPDNFQSRRPNTSFCFLDIRSPGLGDTAMYLCATSARTTTGELFFGEGSRLTVL.

The V call is TRBV5-1, the J call TRBJ2-1, with no clear D. There are 12 residues in the CDR3. CDR1 and CDR2 from the germline V gene are SGHRS and YFSETQ. With 1 base removed from V and 4 bases from J, the gap between germline ends came to 3 bases. The CDR3 here is CASSLRYNEQFF. In DNA form, the CDR3 reads TGCGCCAGCAGCTTGCGGTACAATGAGCAGTTCTTC.

This clone has just one count. The CDR3 DNA follows: TGCGCCAGCAGAGAGCGCCTGGGGAAAGATACGCAGTATTTT. It specifies CASRERLGKDTQYF. This chain joins TRBV5-1 and TRBJ2-3, with unresolved D. The CDR3 length is 14 residues. V lost 5 bases and J 5 bases, leaving 15 bases between the germline ends. From germline, CDR1 is SGHRS and CDR2 YFSETQ.

This sequence joins TRBV5-4 and TRBJ1-4; TRBD1 aligns across 7 bases. The CDR3 consists of 14 residues. V was pared by 3 bases and J by 6 bases, with 5 bases of the junction left unmatched. Per germline, CDR1 SGHNT and CDR2 YYREEE (reference sequence). CDR3 sequence: CASSSPGQHEKLFF. CDR3 sequence (DNA): TGTGCCAGCAGCTCCCCGGGACAGCATGAAAAACTGTTTTTT.

This chain links TRBV27 with TRBJ1-6; D gene uncertain. The CDR3 runs 13 residues. Per germline, CDR1 MNHEY and CDR2 SMNVEV (reference sequence). V lost 2 bases and J lost 2, with 1 base in between. Here the CDR3 reads CASSLTYNSPLHF. As DNA, the CDR3 is TGTGCCAGCAGTTTAACCTATAATTCACCCCTCCACTTT.

CDR3 residues: CSASGGQGNYGYTF. The CDR3 region has the DNA TGCAGTGCTAGTGGGGGACAGGGGAACTATGGCTACACCTTC. The V and J genes are TRBV20-1 and TRBJ1-2; 10 bases fit TRBD1. The V gene's germline CDR1 is DFQATT and CDR2 SNEGSKA (reference sequence). The CDR3 has 14 residues. V gave up 3 bases and J gave up 2 bases; unmatched junction bases: 3.

This clone occurred once. V usage is TRBV7-2 and J usage is TRBJ2-1; 7 nucleotides align to TRBD1. CDR1 and CDR2 from the germline V gene are SGHTA and FQGNSA. V shed 1 base, J shed 2 bases, and the junction held 5 bases outside the gene matches. This CDR3 spans 16 amino acids. This CDR3 reads CASSLGWTGPYNEQFF. The DNA of the CDR3 is TGTGCCAGCAGCTTAGGGTGGACAGGACCCTACAATGAGCAGTTCTTC.

The chain recombines TRBV2 with TRBJ1-1, with TRBD1 as a possible D gene (5 bases). V dropped 6 bases and J dropped 2 bases, with 16 bases sitting between them. The CDR3 is 15 amino acids. Per the germline V gene, CDR1 is SNHLY and CDR2 is FYNNEI. The DNA for the CDR3 is TGTGCCAGCAGACTCCTCAGGGCAGGAAACACTGAAGCTTTCTTT. Translating it yields CASRLLRAGNTEAFF.

The CDR3 loop is CAISESGTSFNEQFF. CDR3 in DNA: TGTGCCATCAGTGAGTCGGGGACTAGCTTTAATGAGCAGTTCTTC. The chain recombines TRBV10-3 with TRBJ2-1; 9 bases agree with TRBD2. Germline-derived CDR1 and CDR2 are ENHRY and SYGVKD. Unmatched junction bases numbered 4, after V lost 0 bases and J lost 7 bases. The CDR3 is 15 amino acids.

The V gene is TRBV3-1 (or the pseudogene TRBV3-2), the J gene TRBJ1-2, with 8 bases fitting TRBD1. The germline V gene has CDR1 LGHDT and CDR2 YNNKEL (reference sequence). J gave up 8 bases and V 1 base, and 12 bases lay outside the gene matches. The CDR3 runs to 16 residues. The CDR3 spells CASSQGWDRPAGGYTF. DNA for the CDR3: TGTGCCAGCAGCCAAGGTTGGGACAGGCCGGCGGGCGGCTACACCTTC.

The chain combines TRBV27 with TRBJ1-2, with a tentative D call TRBD1 (6 bases). The CDR3 runs to 13 residues. Germline V gene sequence: CDR1 MNHEY, CDR2 SMNVEV (reference sequence). Trimming took off 5 bases at V and 4 bases at J, with 11 bases between the two ends. The CDR3 DNA sequence: TGTGCCAGCAGTAAGGGGGGGCGCTATGGCTACACCTTC. It codes for CASSKGGRYGYTF.

The chain is built from TRBV6-2 or TRBV6-3 and TRBJ2-7; D remains unclear. V dropped 0 bases and J dropped 6 bases, with 3 bases sitting between them. CDR1 and CDR2 (germline): MNHEY, SVGEGT. The CDR3 consists of 11 residues. CDR3 sequence: CASSYSTEQYF. The CDR3 DNA reads TGTGCCAGCAGTTACTCGACCGAGCAGTACTTC.

V gene TRBV30 combines with J gene TRBJ1-3; D perhaps matches TRBD1 (5 bases). With 8 bases removed from V and 0 bases from J, the gap between germline ends came to 11 bases. This CDR3 comprises 13 residues. Germline CDR1 reads GTSNPN; CDR2 reads SVGIG (reference sequence). CDR3 DNA sequence: TGTGCCGGGGCCCGTCGCTCTGGAAACACCATATATTTT. It specifies CAGARRSGNTIYF. The complete variable domain, with remaining parts taken from reference TRBV30 and TRBJ1-3, reads SQTIHQWPATLVQPVGSPLSLECTVEGTSNPNLYWYRQAAGRGLQLLFYSVGIGQISSEVPQNLSASRPQDRQFILSSKKLLLSDSGFYLCAGARRSGNTIYFGEGSWLTVV.

This clone was detected only a few times. The chain carries TRBV6-5 and TRBJ1-1; D gene unclear. Trimming took 8 bases from V and 3 from J, leaving 16 bases between them. Germline lookup yields CDR1 MNHEY and CDR2 SVGAGI. The CDR3 is 14 amino acids. The CDR3 DNA reads TGTGCCAGCTGGACCCTCGATCGGGACACTGAAGCTTTCTTT. Translated, it gives CASWTLDRDTEAFF.

The chain recombines TRBV28 with TRBJ1-6; 10 bases align to TRBD1. This CDR3 is 17 amino acids long. Germline V gene sequence: CDR1 MDHEN, CDR2 SYDVKM. Germline trimming cut 4 bases from V and 7 bases from J; bases unmatched to any gene: 10. The CDR3 loop reads CASSSTHRTGGNSPLHF. The CDR3, as DNA: TGTGCCAGCAGTTCGACTCACCGGACAGGGGGGAATTCACCCCTCCACTTT.

This clone was found once. The chain employs TRBV28 and TRBJ2-7; unclear D gene. The CDR3 length is 16 residues. From germline, CDR1 is MDHEN and CDR2 SYDVKM. V gave up 2 bases and J gave up 1 base, with 15 bases separating them. DNA for the CDR3: TGTGCCAGCAGTTTACGTCTTATACGACCATCCTACGAGCAGTACTTC. Its protein is CASSLRLIRPSYEQYF.

The chain carries TRBV9 and TRBJ1-2; D gene unclear. The CDR3 is made up of 18 amino acids. Trimming stripped 3 bases from V and 0 bases from J, with 21 bases between. Germline V lookup: CDR1 SGDLS, CDR2 YYNGEE. The CDR3 sequence: CASSGVGGRRGTNYGYTF. The CDR3 DNA reads TGTGCCAGCAGCGGTGTGGGAGGGCGCCGCGGCACTAACTATGGCTACACCTTC.

This clone showed up just once. The CDR3 bases are TGTGCCAGCGGAACGGACAGGGGTACCCTTGTGGCCCAGCATTTT. It encodes CASGTDRGTLVAQHF. The rearrangement links TRBV2 to TRBJ1-5; 9 nucleotides match TRBD1. The CDR3 runs 15 residues. After removal of 8 bases from V and 11 bases from J, the junction contained 16 bases not matched to a gene. Germline CDR1 is SNHLY and CDR2 is FYNNEI.

This chain links TRBV14 with TRBJ1-1; TRBD1 is a possible D gene (6 bases). CDR3 length equals 13 residues. Germline loops: CDR1 SGHDN, CDR2 FVKESK. Trimming left V 4 bases short and J 6 bases short, with 12 bases between. CDR3 loop: CASSLGGGPEAFF. As DNA, the CDR3 is TGTGCCAGCAGCCTCGGAGGGGGGCCTGAAGCTTTCTTT.